The entry below gives a single T cell receptor (beta chain) sequence along with its context. Its antigen is unknown. The data were obtained in a study of cytomegalovirus exposure and HLA in healthy donors. Across the study: The 90 to 150 validation repertoires used the same platform as the approximately 700 first-cohort repertoires (as reported by a later analysis). Study-wide findings and caveats: The investigators catalogued 160 or so TCR beta chains as cytomegalovirus-associated. Rare TCR sequences predominated, though certain public TCRs were found in many donors.

The CDR3 sequence is 12 residues long. V lost 5 bases to trimming and J lost 2 bases, with 5 bases between them. The germline V gene has CDR1 MNHEY and CDR2 SMNVEV (reference sequence). Method: immunoSEQ multiplex PCR; TCRdb's copy keeps in-frame clones and lacks some. Of 130,000 or so clones listed, 75% to 90% were seen once; the top ten hold 1.2%. This sequence joins TRBV27 and TRBJ2-3; D gene ambiguous. The receptor was derived from a woman under 30 in good health and CMV-seronegative. The sample comprised PBMCs. For the CDR3, the DNA is TGTGCCAGCAGTAACTTCACAGATACGCAGTATTTT. Its translation is CASSNFTDTQYF.